The subject of this entry is one TCR beta chain. Its matching antigen is unknown. CDR1 is DFQATT and CDR2 is SNEGSKA in the germline V gene (reference sequence). The CDR3 covers 18 residues. This entry belongs to a study of blood T cells in healthy people across ages. As for the study in general: T cells yielded about one barcoded beta molecule per two cells through template switching.

It was with a sample-barcoded 5' primer and a J-beta primer mix that a second PCR of about 6 to 12 cycles was run. TCRdb reprocessed the 5' RACE reads with MiXCR, giving one entry per CDR3 protein. The sample contains hundreds of thousands of distinct CDR3 sequences, around a fifth of which appear only once. Study results and limitations: Greater diversity and more naive CD4+ cells were seen in long-lived donors than in aged donors.

Total RNA extraction produced at least 5 micrograms (per sample) for the study. The receptor's source is a man aged 65 to 85 in good health. This chain uses TRBV20-1 with TRBJ2-7, with TRBD2 matching over 15 bases. The J call is uncertain, as TRBJ2-1 better fits the DNA end. The source material was blood. CDR3 loop: CSARPGLAGGPSYNEQFF. The CDR3 DNA is TGCAGTGCTAGGCCGGGACTAGCGGGAGGCCCAAGCTACAATGAGCAGTTCTTC.